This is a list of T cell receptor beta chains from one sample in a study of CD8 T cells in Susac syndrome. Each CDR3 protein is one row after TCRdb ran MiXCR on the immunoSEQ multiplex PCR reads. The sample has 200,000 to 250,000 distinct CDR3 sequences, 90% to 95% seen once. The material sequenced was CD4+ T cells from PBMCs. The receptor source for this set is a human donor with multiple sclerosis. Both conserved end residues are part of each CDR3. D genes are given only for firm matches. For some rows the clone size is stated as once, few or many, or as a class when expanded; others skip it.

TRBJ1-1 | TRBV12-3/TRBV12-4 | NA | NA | TGTGCCAGCAGTTTGGGGGGGCGCAGAACTGAAGCTTTCTTT | CASSLGGRRTEAFF
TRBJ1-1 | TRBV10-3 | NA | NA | TGTGCCATCAGTGGAATTAGCCGAGGTGACACTGAAGCTTTCTTT | CAISGISRGDTEAFF
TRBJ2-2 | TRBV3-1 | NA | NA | TGTGCCAGCAGCCAAGCCGGCAGGGGAGGAACCGGGGAGCTGTTTTTT | CASSQAGRGGTGELFF
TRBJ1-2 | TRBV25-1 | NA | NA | TGTGCCAGCAGTGAATTCGGGGCCCGTAACTATGGCTACACCTTC | CASSEFGARNYGYTF
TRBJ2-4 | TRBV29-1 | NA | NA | TGCAGCGCTGGGGACGGAAGGCTAGCCAAAAACATTCAGTACTTC | CSAGDGRLAKNIQYF
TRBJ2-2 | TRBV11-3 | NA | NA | TGTGCCAGCAGCTCCCCTTGGTCGGGGGCATTTTTAACCGGGGAGCTGTTTTTT | CASSSPWSGAFLTGELFF
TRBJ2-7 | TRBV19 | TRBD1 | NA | TGTGCCAGTAGTCCCGGGACAGGGCTTGGGGAGCAGTACTTC | CASSPGTGLGEQYF
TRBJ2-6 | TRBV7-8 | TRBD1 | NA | TGTGCCAGCAGCCACGGGACAGGGGGCCTCTCTGGGGCCAACGTCCTGACTTTC | CASSHGTGGLSGANVLTF
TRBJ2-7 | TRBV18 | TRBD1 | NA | TGTGCCAGCTCAGAAACAACCGGGACAGAATACGAACAGTACTTC | CASSETTGTEYEQYF
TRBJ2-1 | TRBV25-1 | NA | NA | TGTGCCAGCCGGCCCCCCGGGGCAAATGAGCAGTTCTTC | CASRPPGANEQFF
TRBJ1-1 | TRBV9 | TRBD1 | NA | TGTGCCAGCAGCAATCACAGGGGGCTGGGCACTGAAGCTTTCTTT | CASSNHRGLGTEAFF
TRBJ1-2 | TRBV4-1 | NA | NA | TGCGCCAGCAGCCAACCGGGTGGGTTCAGTGGCTATGGCTACACCTTC | CASSQPGGFSGYGYTF
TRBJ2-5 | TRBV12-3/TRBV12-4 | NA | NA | TGTGCCAGCAGGGGTTCCAGGGTCCAAGAGACCCAGTACTTC | CASRGSRVQETQYF
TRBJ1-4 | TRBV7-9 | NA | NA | TGTGCCAGCAGCTTAGCCCATGGGAATGAAAAACTGTTTTTT | CASSLAHGNEKLFF
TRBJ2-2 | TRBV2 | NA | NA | TGTGCCAGCAGGTCCGGGACACACACCGGGGAGCTGTTTTTT | CASRSGTHTGELFF
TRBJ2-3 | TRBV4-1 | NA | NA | TGCGCCAGCAGCCAAGATACGGGAGATACGCAGTATTTT | CASSQDTGDTQYF
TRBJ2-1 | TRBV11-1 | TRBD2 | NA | TGTGCCAGCAGCCCGCGGTCGGGGGGGGCCCATGAGCAGTTCTTC | CASSPRSGGAHEQFF
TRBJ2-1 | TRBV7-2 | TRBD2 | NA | TGTGCCAGCAGCTTGGCCCATCGAGGGAGGGAGTTCTTC | CASSLAHRGREFF
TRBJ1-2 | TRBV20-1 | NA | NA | TGCAGTGCTAGAGAGGCGGTTAACTATGGCTACACCTTC | CSAREAVNYGYTF
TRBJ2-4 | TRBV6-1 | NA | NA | TGTGCCAGCAACCCAACGGGGGCCCGATCCATTCAGTACTTC | CASNPTGARSIQYF
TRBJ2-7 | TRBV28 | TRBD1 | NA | TGTGCCAGCAGGGGGGACAGCTACGAGCAGTACTTC | CASRGDSYEQYF
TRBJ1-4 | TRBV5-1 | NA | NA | TGCGCCAGCAGCCCGGCGGGGGTCGGTGAAAAACTGTTTTTT | CASSPAGVGEKLFF
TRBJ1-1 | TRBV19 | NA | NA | TGTGCCAGTAGTATCCGCGACAGTTCGAACACTGAAGCTTTCTTT | CASSIRDSSNTEAFF
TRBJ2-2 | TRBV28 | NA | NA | TGTGCCAGCAGGCATGGGGGGTACGGGGAGCTGTTTTTT | CASRHGGYGELFF
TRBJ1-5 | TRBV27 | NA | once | TGTGCCAGCATCCAGAGGGGTTTCAGCAATCAGCCCCAGCATTTT | CASIQRGFSNQPQHF
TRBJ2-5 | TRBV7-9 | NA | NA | TGTGCCAGCAGCTTACCGTCGGGTCCACAGGGCCAAGAGACCCAGTACTTC | CASSLPSGPQGQETQYF
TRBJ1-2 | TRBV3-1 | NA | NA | TGTGCCAGCAGCCAAGATGTGAGAGGGATCGTAGGTGGCTACACCTTC | CASSQDVRGIVGGYTF
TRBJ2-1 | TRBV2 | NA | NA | TGTGCCAGCAGTGTGATTAGCGGAGGTCACCATGAGCAGTTCTTC | CASSVISGGHHEQFF
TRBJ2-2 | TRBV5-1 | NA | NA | TGCGCCAGCAGGTCGCAGGGTGACACCGGGGAGCTGTTTTTT | CASRSQGDTGELFF
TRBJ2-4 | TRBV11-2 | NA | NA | TGTGCCAGCAGCTTGAATCCCGGGCCCGGCATTCAGTACTTC | CASSLNPGPGIQYF
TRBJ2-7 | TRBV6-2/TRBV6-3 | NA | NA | TGTGCCAGCAGTTACTCTGGGGCAACTTACGAGCAGTACTTC | CASSYSGATYEQYF
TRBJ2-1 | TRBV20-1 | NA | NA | TGCAGTGCTAGAGAGGGGCTGGGGCCCTCTTACAATGAGCAGTTCTTC | CSAREGLGPSYNEQFF
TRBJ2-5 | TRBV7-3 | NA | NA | TGTGCCAGCAGCTTAACGGGAGGAGGAAAGACCCAGTACTTC | CASSLTGGGKTQYF
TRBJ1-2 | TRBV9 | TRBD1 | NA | TGTGCCAGCAGCACACGGACAGGGTCAGGGGGCAACTATGGCTACACCTTC | CASSTRTGSGGNYGYTF
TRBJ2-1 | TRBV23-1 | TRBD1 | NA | TGCGCCAGCAGTCACCCGGGACAGTCTTACAATGAGCAGTTCTTC | CASSHPGQSYNEQFF
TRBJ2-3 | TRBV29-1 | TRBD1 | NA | TGCAGCGTGAGACAGGGACCAGATACGCAGTATTTT | CSVRQGPDTQYF
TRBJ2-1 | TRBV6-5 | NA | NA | TGTGCCAGCAGGAGGGGCAGCGAAAATGAGCAGTTCTTC | CASRRGSENEQFF
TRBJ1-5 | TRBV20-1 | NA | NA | TGCAGTGCTAGAATACAGGGAGGCCAGCCCCAGCATTTT | CSARIQGGQPQHF
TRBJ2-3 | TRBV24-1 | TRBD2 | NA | TGTGCCACCAGTACTAGCGGGGGCACAGATACGCAGTATTTT | CATSTSGGTDTQYF
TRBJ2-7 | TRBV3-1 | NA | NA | TGTGCCAGCAGCCAAGTCACTTCCTACGAGCAGTACTTC | CASSQVTSYEQYF
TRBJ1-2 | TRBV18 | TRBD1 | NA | TGTGCCAGCTCACCAGGGACAGGGGGCAGTGGCTACACCTTC | CASSPGTGGSGYTF
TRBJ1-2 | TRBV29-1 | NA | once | TGCAGCGTTCAACTGACAGAATATGGCTACACCTTC | CSVQLTEYGYTF
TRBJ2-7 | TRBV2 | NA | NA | TGTGCCAGCAGTGAAGCAGGGACCTACGAGCAGTACTTC | CASSEAGTYEQYF
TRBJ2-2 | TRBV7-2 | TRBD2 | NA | TGTGCCAGCAGCTCCCTTAGGCTAGCGGGGGGCCTGAACACCGGGGAGCTGTTTTTT | CASSSLRLAGGLNTGELFF
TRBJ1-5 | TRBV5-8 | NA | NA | TGTGCCAGCAGCCGTCCAGGAAGAGTTCGCAATCAGCCCCAGCATTTT | CASSRPGRVRNQPQHF
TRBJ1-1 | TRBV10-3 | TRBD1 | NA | TGTGCCATCAGAACGGACAGGGTGAACACTGAAGCTTTCTTT | CAIRTDRVNTEAFF
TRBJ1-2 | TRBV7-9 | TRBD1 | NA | TGTGCCAGCAGCTCCCGAGTAGACAGGGCACTTGGCTACACCTTC | CASSSRVDRALGYTF
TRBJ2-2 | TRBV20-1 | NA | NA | TGCAGTGCTAGAGAAGCGGGTCACACCGGGGAGCTGTTTTTT | CSAREAGHTGELFF
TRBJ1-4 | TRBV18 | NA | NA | TGTGCCAGCTCACCACCGACCCGGGCAACTAATGAAAAACTGTTTTTT | CASSPPTRATNEKLFF
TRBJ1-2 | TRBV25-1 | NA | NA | TGTGCCAGCAGTGAATACAGGGGATACGGCTACACCTTC | CASSEYRGYGYTF
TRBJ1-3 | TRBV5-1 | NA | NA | TGCGCCAGCAGTCGGTACGGGGTCTTGGACACCATATATTTT | CASSRYGVLDTIYF
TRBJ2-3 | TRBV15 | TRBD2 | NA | TGTGCCACCAGCAGAGCTACGACTAGCGGCGCAGATACGCAGTATTTT | CATSRATTSGADTQYF
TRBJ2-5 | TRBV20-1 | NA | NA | TGCAGTGCCCCGGACGGCGGGAAAGAGACCCAGTACTTC | CSAPDGGKETQYF
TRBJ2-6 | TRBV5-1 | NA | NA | TGCGCCAGCAGCCCTGACTTAAGGGCTCCCGCTGGGGCCAACGTCCTGACTTTC | CASSPDLRAPAGANVLTF
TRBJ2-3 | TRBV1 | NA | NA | TGCACCAGCAGCCAAGCTCTAGCGGGGTCATCGGATACGCAGTATTTT | CTSSQALAGSSDTQYF
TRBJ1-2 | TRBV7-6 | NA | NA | TGTGCCAGCAGCTTAACCAACTATCGTGGCTACACCTTC | CASSLTNYRGYTF
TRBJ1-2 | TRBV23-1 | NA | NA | TGCGCCAGCAACCCAGGACAGAACTATGGCTACACCTTC | CASNPGQNYGYTF